This TCR beta chain was retrieved from a study of cytomegalovirus exposure and HLA in healthy donors. General study results and limits: A prior analysis recorded that most TCR beta V segments were productive about 87% or about 30% of the time. For cytomegalovirus status, the classifier reportedly gave diagnoses with high specificity and sensitivity. TCR beta V- and J-gene trimming, according to a later analysis, was linked to a missense DCLRE1C variant.

Everyone who donated was a healthy bone marrow donor. It was with 60 Vbeta and 13 Jbeta primers that the PCR ran. Some clones are missing from TCRdb's copy, which holds only in-frame ones; the method was immunoSEQ multiplex PCR. The table has about 150,000 clones, around 10% seen once. The CDR3 has 15 residues. The J segment lost 3 bases and the V segment lost 3 bases, leaving 6 bases of the junction unmatched. Looked up from germline, CDR1 is KGHSH and CDR2 is LQKENI. Comment on this clone: Its antigen is unidentified.

Sequencing input: PBMCs. This sequence originates from a male donor in good health and CMV-seronegative. The chain carries TRBV18 and TRBJ1-1; TRBD1 matches 8 bases. The CDR3 loop is CASSPGQGSDTEAFF. The CDR3 bases are TGTGCCAGCTCACCCGGACAGGGATCGGACACTGAAGCTTTCTTT.